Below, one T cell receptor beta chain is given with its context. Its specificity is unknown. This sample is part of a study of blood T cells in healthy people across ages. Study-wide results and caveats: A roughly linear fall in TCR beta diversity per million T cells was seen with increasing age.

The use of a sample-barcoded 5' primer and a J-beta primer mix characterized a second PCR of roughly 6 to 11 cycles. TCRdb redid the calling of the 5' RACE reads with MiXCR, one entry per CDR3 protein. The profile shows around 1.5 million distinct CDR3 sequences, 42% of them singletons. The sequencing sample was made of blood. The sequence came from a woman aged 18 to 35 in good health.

The CDR3 sequence is CASSHHGDGNLADGYTF. As DNA, the CDR3 is TGTGCCAGCAGCCATCATGGGGACGGGAACTTGGCTGATGGCTACACCTTC. This chain connects TRBV2 to TRBJ1-2; weak D call: TRBD1 (5 bases). Germline lookup yields CDR1 SNHLY and CDR2 FYNNEI. The CDR3 is made up of 17 amino acids. The V and J ends lost 6 bases and 6 bases respectively, with 26 bases between them.